This entry lists 17 T cell receptor beta chains sequenced from one sample in a study of tumor-infiltrating lymphocytes in localized non-small cell lung cancer. Profiling relied on immunoSEQ multiplex PCR, and the TCRdb table lists in-frame clones only, not all of them. The top ten hold about a tenth of the sample, which has fewer than 20,000 clones, approximately 72% seen once. Material: lung tumor tissue. These receptors were collected from a human donor with non-small cell lung cancer.

V usage is TRBV28 and J usage is TRBJ2-3; no clear D. The germline V gene encodes CDR1 MDHEN and CDR2 SYDVKM. The germline V and J ends were trimmed by 6 bases and 3 bases, with 4 bases remaining between them. The CDR3 length is 11 residues. The DNA for the CDR3 is TGTGCCAGCAGGTATACAGATACGCAGTATTTT. It specifies CASRYTDTQYF.

This clone appeared a few times. This chain uses TRBV2 with TRBJ2-5; the match to TRBD2 covers 8 bases. Unmatched junction bases numbered 3, after V lost 9 bases and J lost 3 bases. The germline gives CDR1 SNHLY, CDR2 FYNNEI. The CDR3 totals 12 residues. In DNA form, the CDR3 reads TGTGCCAGGGGACTAGTCGAAGAGACCCAGTACTTC. Encoded protein: CARGLVEETQYF.

The rearrangement uses TRBV9 and TRBJ2-2; TRBD2 matches at 7 bases. The CDR3 consists of 18 residues. Unmatched junction bases numbered 16, after V lost 0 bases and J lost 8 bases. CDR1 is SGDLS and CDR2 is YYNGEE in the germline V gene. The CDR3 DNA reads TGTGCCAGCAGCGTAGTTTTCGAGGGGAGGGGTCGGATAGGGGAGCTGTTTTTT. Its protein is CASSVVFEGRGRIGELFF.

The CDR3 nucleotides read TGTGCCAGCACCTTGGGGGGGGCGAACAATCAGCCCCAGCATTTT. This sequence encodes CASTLGGANNQPQHF. V and J are TRBV7-2 and TRBJ1-5, with D perhaps TRBD1 (6 bases). CDR3 length equals 15 residues. Germline lookup yields CDR1 SGHTA and CDR2 FQGNSA. V lost 7 bases, J lost 3 bases, and 16 bases lay in between.

The chain recombines TRBV28 with TRBJ2-7; D perhaps matches TRBD1 (6 bases). The CDR3 sequence is 14 residues long. Trimming shortened V by 4 bases and J by 2 bases, and 12 bases separated the two germline ends. Germline loops: CDR1 MDHEN, CDR2 SYDVKM. CDR3 coding DNA: TGTGCCAGCAGTTCCGGGACAAGTACCTACGAGCAGTACTTC. Protein product: CASSSGTSTYEQYF.

This chain links TRBV6-5 with TRBJ2-1; 7 bases agree with TRBD2. V shed 1 base, J shed 5 bases, and the junction held 8 bases outside the gene matches. This CDR3 region has 16 residues. The germline V gene encodes CDR1 MNHEY and CDR2 SVGAGI. DNA for the CDR3: TGTGCCAGCAGTTACTTGGGTAGCGGGCCTCACAATGAGCAGTTCTTC. It specifies CASSYLGSGPHNEQFF.

The chain links TRBV4-3 to TRBJ2-2; 9 bases match TRBD1. With 6 bases clipped from V and 6 bases from J, the junction kept 5 bases outside the gene matches. The germline V gene encodes CDR1 LGHNA and CDR2 YSLEER. CDR3 size: 14 residues. CDR3 DNA: TGCGCCAGCAGGGGACAGGGTGATGCCGGGGAGCTGTTTTTT. This codes for CASRGQGDAGELFF.

V and J are TRBV19 and TRBJ1-2, with D hard to call. The V gene lost 5 bases and the J gene lost 6 bases, with 16 bases spanning the gap. CDR3 length equals 14 residues. CDR1 LNHDA and CDR2 SQIVND come from the germline V gene (reference sequence). CDR3 region: CASSYGQPGDGYTF. Here the CDR3 DNA reads TGTGCCAGTAGTTATGGTCAGCCTGGCGATGGCTACACCTTC.

This chain links TRBV5-6 with TRBJ2-1; D ambiguous. Germline CDR1 reads SGHDT; CDR2 reads YYEEEE. Trimming stripped 7 bases from V and 0 bases from J, with 11 bases between. The CDR3 runs to 14 residues. The CDR3 DNA sequence: TGTGCCAGCGAAGGGTCCAGCTCCTACAATGAGCAGTTCTTC. It codes for CASEGSSSYNEQFF.

This clone was recorded only once. The CDR3 bases are TGCAGCGCCCATACAGGGGGTGGGGCCAACGTCCTGACTTTC. This sequence encodes CSAHTGGGANVLTF. V usage is TRBV29-1 and J usage is TRBJ2-6; 8 bases agree with TRBD1. The CDR3 is 14 amino acids. Germline CDR1 SQVTM, CDR2 ANQGSEA. V lost 7 bases, J lost 3 bases, and 5 bases stayed unmatched.

The chain combines TRBV23-1 with TRBJ1-3, with 7 bases matching TRBD1. TRBV23-1 belongs to the ORF category, with a function that is uncertain. J lost 3 bases, V lost 3 bases, and 5 bases had no gene match. CDR3 length equals 15 residues. The CDR3 sequence is CASSHRRDSGNTIYF. The CDR3, as DNA: TGCGCCAGCAGTCATCGCCGGGACAGTGGAAACACCATATATTTT.

V and J are TRBV7-2 and TRBJ2-5; D is ambiguous. V dropped 5 bases and J dropped 1 base, with 17 bases sitting between them. The CDR3 has 16 residues. Per germline, CDR1 SGHTA and CDR2 FQGNSA. This chain's CDR3 is CASSPHQPAGQETQYF. CDR3 in DNA: TGTGCCAGCAGCCCTCATCAGCCGGCCGGCCAAGAGACCCAGTACTTC.

This chain connects TRBV10-2 to TRBJ1-5; D might be TRBD1 (6 bases). The germline V and J ends were trimmed by 2 bases and 5 bases, with 7 bases remaining between them. CDR3 length equals 13 residues. Per the germline V gene, CDR1 is WSHSY and CDR2 is SAAADI. CDR3 sequence: CASSEGTHQPQHF. The CDR3 DNA reads as TGCGCCAGCAGTGAGGGGACACATCAGCCCCAGCATTTT.

This clone came up once. The junction departs from germline at one end; a sequencing error may be responsible. The genes are TRBV7-3 and TRBJ2-1; TRBD2 might be the D (5 bases). CDR1 is SGHTA, CDR2 FQGTGA, per germline. This CDR3 contains 13 residues. The CDR3 loop reads CASSLSGINEQFF. CDR3 coding DNA: TGTGCTAGCAGCTTATCGGGGATTAATGAGCAGTTCTTC.

This clone appeared once. This rearrangement joins TRBV27 to TRBJ2-2; TRBD2 aligns across 12 bases. Trimming cost V 7 bases and J 6 bases; bases outside gene matches: 9. Germline V gives CDR1 MNHEY, CDR2 SMNVEV (reference sequence). The CDR3 runs to 16 residues. CDR3 sequence (DNA): TGTGCCAGCACCCGAGCTAGCGGGGGGGGGCCCGGGGAGCTGTTTTTT. It encodes CASTRASGGGPGELFF.

This clone was detected a few times. The J gene is TRBJ2-3, the V gene TRBV9; D ambiguous. The V end lost 0 bases, the J end lost 0 bases, and 8 bases lay between the germline ends. Per germline, CDR1 SGDLS and CDR2 YYNGEE. This CDR3 has 15 residues. CDR3 region: CASSVAGHSTDTQYF. As DNA, the CDR3 is TGTGCCAGCAGCGTAGCCGGTCATAGCACAGATACGCAGTATTTT. The variable domain in full, with the rest retrieved from reference TRBV9 and TRBJ2-3, is DSGVTQTPKHLITATGQRVTLRCSPRSGDLSVYWYQQSLDQGLQFLIQYYNGEERAKGNILERFSAQQFPDLHSELNLSSLELGDSALYFCASSVAGHSTDTQYFGPGTRLTVL.

J is TRBJ2-5 and V is TRBV18, with D perhaps TRBD1 (6 bases). Germline V gene data show CDR1 as KGHSH and CDR2 as LQKENI. V gave up 2 bases and J gave up 5 bases, with 12 bases separating them. This CDR3 comprises 14 residues. The CDR3, as DNA: TGTGCCAGCTCACCAGGCAGGGGAACGGAGACCCAGTACTTC. Translated: CASSPGRGTETQYF.